The 14 T cell receptor beta chains below come from one sample, sequenced in a study of cytomegalovirus exposure and HLA in healthy donors. The PCR ran on 60 Vbeta and 13 Jbeta primers. Profiled with immunoSEQ multiplex PCR; TCRdb holds only in-frame clones, not every one. Here the sample spans roughly 180,000 clones, about 69% being singletons. The material sequenced was PBMCs. Receptors originate from a male donor in good health and CMV-seronegative.

The chain joins TRBV6-5 to TRBJ1-2, with a tentative D call TRBD1 (5 bases). Looked up from germline, CDR1 is MNHEY and CDR2 is SVGAGI. Trimming left V 0 bases short and J 1 base short, with 12 bases between. The CDR3 sequence is 16 residues long. CDR3 residues: CASSYSGADRNYGYTF. The CDR3 coding sequence is TGTGCCAGCAGTTACTCAGGGGCAGACCGTAACTATGGCTACACCTTC.

Here the CDR3 DNA reads TGTGCCAGCAGTTTTCTCCTGGGGGCTAGCGGGACCCTAGCCAAAAACATTCAGTACTTC. Its translation is CASSFLLGASGTLAKNIQYF. The chain couples TRBV28 to TRBJ2-4, with 9 bases that match TRBD2. The CDR3 has 20 amino acids. The V segment lost 3 bases and the J segment 0 bases; nucleotides outside the gene matches: 15. Germline V lookup: CDR1 MDHEN, CDR2 SYDVKM.

This chain uses TRBV5-1 with TRBJ1-2; D unclear. The length of the CDR3 is 15 residues. The germline V and J ends were trimmed by 0 bases and 4 bases, with 13 bases remaining between them. CDR1 is SGHRS, CDR2 YFSETQ, per germline. DNA of the CDR3: TGCGCCAGCAGCTTGGCTACTGAGGGAGTCTATGGCTACACCTTC. It encodes CASSLATEGVYGYTF.

This sequence joins TRBV28 and TRBJ2-1; 7 nucleotides agree with TRBD2. V lost 8 bases, J lost 7 bases, and 14 bases stayed unmatched. CDR1 is MDHEN and CDR2 is SYDVKM in the germline V gene. The CDR3 has 15 amino acids. Here the CDR3 DNA reads TGTGCCAGCTTCTTAACGGGGAGGGCGAGTAATGAGCAGTTCTTC. Translating it yields CASFLTGRASNEQFF.

This chain joins TRBV10-2 and TRBJ2-3, with D perhaps TRBD1 (5 bases). The germline CDR1 and CDR2 sequences are WSHSY and SAAADI. The CDR3 totals 12 residues. Trimming left V 2 bases short and J 5 bases short, with 5 bases between. CDR3 sequence: CASSEQGDTQYF. The CDR3 DNA reads TGCGCCAGCAGTGAGCAGGGAGATACGCAGTATTTT.

V is TRBV9 and J is TRBJ2-1, with TRBD2 matching over 9 bases. V was pared by 0 bases and J by 8 bases, with 9 bases of the junction left unmatched. This CDR3 is 16 amino acids long. The germline V gene encodes CDR1 SGDLS and CDR2 YYNGEE. The CDR3 nucleotides are TGTGCCAGCAGCGTAGCAAAAGCGGGGGGTCGGGATGAGCAGTTCTTC. This encodes CASSVAKAGGRDEQFF.

This clone was observed once. The junction shows a germline mismatch at one end, possibly a read error. This chain joins TRBV7-9 and TRBJ2-7, with 8 nucleotides matching TRBD1. The germline CDR1 and CDR2 sequences are SEHNR and FQNEAQ (reference sequence). The CDR3 sequence is 16 residues long. The CDR3 nucleotides read TGTTCCAGCAGCTCGCAACAGGGGGTTCTTGCCTACGAGCAGTACTTC. This codes for CSSSSQQGVLAYEQYF.

This clone is a singleton in its sample. V usage is TRBV6-1 and J usage is TRBJ2-7, with a tentative D call TRBD1 (7 bases). V dropped 2 bases and J dropped 4 bases, with 12 bases sitting between them. Per the germline V gene, CDR1 is MNHNS and CDR2 is SASEGT. This CDR3 comprises 14 residues. As DNA, the CDR3 is TGTGCCAGCAGTGAACAGGGGGGAGATTACGAGCAGTACTTC. Amino acid sequence: CASSEQGGDYEQYF.

The V and J genes are TRBV2 and TRBJ2-1; D gene unclear. Germline values: CDR1 SNHLY, CDR2 FYNNEI. The CDR3 is 14 residues long. The V gene lost 2 bases and the J gene lost 0 bases, with 5 bases spanning the gap. The CDR3, as DNA: TGTGCCAGCAGTGAACTGAGCTCCTACAATGAGCAGTTCTTC. Translated: CASSELSSYNEQFF.

This clone was found a few times. V and J are TRBV27 and TRBJ1-6, with D possibly being TRBD1 (5 bases). CDR3 length equals 18 residues. Germline assignment: CDR1 MNHEY and CDR2 SMNVEV (reference sequence). The V gene lost 3 bases and the J gene lost 9 bases, with 24 bases spanning the gap. The CDR3 region is CASSFRGPGEGMGSPLHF. As DNA, the CDR3 is TGTGCCAGCAGTTTTCGCGGCCCGGGGGAAGGGATGGGTTCACCCCTCCACTTT.

V gene TRBV6-1 combines with J gene TRBJ2-2; D unclear. The germline V gene has CDR1 MNHNS and CDR2 SASEGT. The CDR3 has 14 residues. Trimming took 8 bases from V and 0 from J, leaving 10 bases between them. The chain's CDR3 is CASVLSTNTGELFF. CDR3 nucleotides: TGTGCCAGCGTGCTTAGCACGAACACCGGGGAGCTGTTTTTT.

This sequence joins TRBV11-2 and TRBJ2-1, with 11 bases matching TRBD2. The CDR3 is 15 amino acids. In germline, CDR1 is SGHAT, CDR2 FQNNGV. Germline trimming cut 4 bases from V and 8 bases from J; bases unmatched to any gene: 7. The CDR3 DNA is TGTGCCAGCAGCTCACTAGCGGGAGTCTTTGATGAGCAGTTCTTC. Protein: CASSSLAGVFDEQFF.

CDR3 sequence reads: CASRSPYEQYF. Written as DNA, the CDR3 is TGTGCCAGCAGATCCCCCTACGAGCAGTACTTC. This sequence joins TRBV28 and TRBJ2-5; D gene uncertain. The J call could be wrong; TRBJ2-7 is a better fit for the DNA end. The CDR3 covers 11 residues. Per germline, CDR1 MDHEN and CDR2 SYDVKM.

The chain uses TRBV27 and TRBJ1-5; 8 nucleotides align to TRBD1. With V trimmed by 5 bases and J by 3 bases, 6 bases remained unmatched. Germline V gene lookup returns CDR1 MNHEY and CDR2 SMNVEV (reference sequence). The CDR3 runs 15 residues. The DNA of the CDR3 is TGTGCCAGCAGTCCCCGACAGGGGATCAATCAGCCCCAGCATTTT. This translates into CASSPRQGINQPQHF.